Below are 2 T cell receptor beta chains sequenced from a single sample in a study of blood T cell repertoires in COVID-19. Assay: immunoSEQ multiplex PCR; the TCRdb copy retains only in-frame clones and omits some. This table holds over 130,000 clones, about three quarters found once. Source material: PBMCs or T cells enriched from blood (not recorded which). The source is a woman aged 50 to 60 who had recovered from COVID-19.

This clone was detected once. The rearrangement uses TRBV4-2 and TRBJ2-3, with TRBD1 matching 10 bases. Germline V gives CDR1 LGHNA, CDR2 YNFKEQ. This CDR3 region has 17 residues. After removal of 1 base from V and 2 bases from J, the junction contained 6 bases not matched to a gene. CDR3 amino acids: CASSQAGTGVVTDTQYF. The CDR3 coding sequence is TGTGCCAGCAGCCAAGCTGGGACAGGGGTGGTCACAGATACGCAGTATTTT.

The chain joins TRBV6-5 to TRBJ1-3; 10 bases align to TRBD1. Trimming took 2 bases from V and 2 from J; bases not matched to a gene: 3. This CDR3 region has 16 residues. The germline gives CDR1 MNHEY, CDR2 SVGAGI. This chain's CDR3 is CASSYPGQGPGNTIYF. The CDR3 DNA reads as TGTGCCAGCAGTTACCCGGGACAGGGGCCTGGAAACACCATATATTTT.